This TCR beta chain was sequenced in a study of cytomegalovirus exposure and HLA in healthy donors. Germline CDR1 MNHEY, CDR2 SVGAGI. The CDR3 has 14 amino acids. V lost 5 bases and J lost 8; bases outside the gene matches: 9. General observations from the study: Analyzed later, association rates of TCRs varied across HLA loci, with DRB1 most and HLA-C fewest. CMV serostatus alone was available as immune exposure information. It was reported that the classifier diagnosed cytomegalovirus status with high specificity and sensitivity in both the original and validation cohorts.

The PCR employed 60 Vbeta primers together with 13 Jbeta primers. Sequencing was performed with immunoSEQ multiplex PCR; in TCRdb, only in-frame clones are kept and a portion is missing. The sample includes approximately 130,000 clones, 70% to 85% seen only once; the top ten take approximately 5.5%. On this clone itself: Its antigen is undetermined.

This clonotype originated in a man younger than 35 in good health and CMV-seropositive. The chain carries TRBV6-5 and TRBJ1-1; 9 nucleotides align to TRBD1. What was sequenced was PBMCs. The CDR3 sequence is CASSRTFGTGEAFF. The DNA for the CDR3 is TGTGCCAGCAGTCGGACATTCGGGACAGGGGAAGCTTTCTTT.